This T cell receptor (beta chain) emerged from a study of blood T cell repertoires in COVID-19. Study in general: Sample material is recorded as cDNA or gDNA derived from T cells, B-cell-depleted T cells, or PBMCs.

TCRdb keeps only in-frame clones here, not all; method: immunoSEQ multiplex PCR. The sample holds roughly 120,000 clones; 80% to 90% are singletons and the top ten take 6% to 9.5%. CDR3 length equals 16 residues. The germline V gene encodes CDR1 SGHRS and CDR2 YFSETQ. V was pared by 1 base and J by 1 base, with 5 bases of the junction left unmatched. The chain couples TRBV5-1 to TRBJ2-5; 9 bases line up with TRBD2. The sequenced material came from peripheral blood. The receptor was isolated from a man between 65 and 79 years old who had recovered from COVID-19. CDR3 coding DNA: TGCGCCAGCAGCTTGTATAGCGGGGGACTCCAAGAGACCCAGTACTTC. Its protein is CASSLYSGGLQETQYF.